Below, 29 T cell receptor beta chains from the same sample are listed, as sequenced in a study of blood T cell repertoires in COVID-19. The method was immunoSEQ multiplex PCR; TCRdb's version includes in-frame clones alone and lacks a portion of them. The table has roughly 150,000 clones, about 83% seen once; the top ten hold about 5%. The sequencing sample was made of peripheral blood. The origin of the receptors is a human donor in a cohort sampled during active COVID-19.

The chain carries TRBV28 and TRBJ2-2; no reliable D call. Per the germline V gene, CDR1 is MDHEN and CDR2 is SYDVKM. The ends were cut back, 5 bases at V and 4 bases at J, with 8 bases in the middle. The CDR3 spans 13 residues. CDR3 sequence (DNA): TGTGCCAGCAGTCTCCCGGTCACCGGGGAGCTGTTTTTT. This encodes CASSLPVTGELFF.

CDR3 sequence (DNA): TGCGCCAGCAGCTCTGGACAGCAGAACACTGAAGCTTTCTTT. It translates to CASSSGQQNTEAFF. The V gene is TRBV5-1, the J gene TRBJ1-1; TRBD1 is a possible D gene (6 bases). The V end lost 3 bases, the J end lost 1 base, and 10 bases lay between the germline ends. CDR1 and CDR2 (germline): SGHRS, YFSETQ. This CDR3 has 14 residues.

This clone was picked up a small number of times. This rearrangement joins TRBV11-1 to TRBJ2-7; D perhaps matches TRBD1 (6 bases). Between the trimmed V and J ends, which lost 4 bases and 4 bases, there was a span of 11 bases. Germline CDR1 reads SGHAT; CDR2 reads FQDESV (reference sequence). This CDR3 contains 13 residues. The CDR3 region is CASSSWTAYEQYF. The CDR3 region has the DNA TGTGCCAGCAGCTCATGGACAGCTTACGAGCAGTACTTC.

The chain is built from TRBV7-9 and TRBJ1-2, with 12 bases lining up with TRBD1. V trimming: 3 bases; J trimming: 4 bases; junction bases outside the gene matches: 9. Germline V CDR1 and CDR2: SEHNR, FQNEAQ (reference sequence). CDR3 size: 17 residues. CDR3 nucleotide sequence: TGTGCCAGCAGCTTTACCGGGACAGGGGGCGCTTCCTATGGCTACACCTTC. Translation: CASSFTGTGGASYGYTF.

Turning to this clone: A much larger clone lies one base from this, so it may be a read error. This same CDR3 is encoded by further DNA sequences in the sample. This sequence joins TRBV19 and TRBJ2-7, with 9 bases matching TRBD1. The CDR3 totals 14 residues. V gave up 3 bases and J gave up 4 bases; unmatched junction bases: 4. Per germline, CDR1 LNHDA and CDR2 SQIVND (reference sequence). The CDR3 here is CASSMGTGTYEQYF. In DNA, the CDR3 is TGTGCCAGTAGTATGGGGACAGGGACGTACGAGCAGTACTTC.

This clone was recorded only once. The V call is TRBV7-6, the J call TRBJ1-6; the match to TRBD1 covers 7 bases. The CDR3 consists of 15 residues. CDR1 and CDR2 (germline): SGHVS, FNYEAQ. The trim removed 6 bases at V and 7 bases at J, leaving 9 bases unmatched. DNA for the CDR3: TGTGCCAGCAGTAGCCAGGGGGAAAACAATTCACCCCTCCACTTT. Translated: CASSSQGENNSPLHF. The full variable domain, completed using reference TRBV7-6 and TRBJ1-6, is GAGVSQSPRYKVTKRGQDVALRCDPISGHVSLYWYRQALGQGPEFLTYFNYEAQQDKSGLPNDRFSAERPEGSISTLTIQRTEQRDSAMYRCASSSQGENNSPLHFGNGTRLTVT.

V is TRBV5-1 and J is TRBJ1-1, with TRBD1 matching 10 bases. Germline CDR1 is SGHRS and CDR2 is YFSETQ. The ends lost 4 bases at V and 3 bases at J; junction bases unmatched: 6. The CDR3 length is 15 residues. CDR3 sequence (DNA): TGCGCCAGCAGCCCGCCGGGGACAGGGGACACTGAAGCTTTCTTT. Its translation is CASSPPGTGDTEAFF.

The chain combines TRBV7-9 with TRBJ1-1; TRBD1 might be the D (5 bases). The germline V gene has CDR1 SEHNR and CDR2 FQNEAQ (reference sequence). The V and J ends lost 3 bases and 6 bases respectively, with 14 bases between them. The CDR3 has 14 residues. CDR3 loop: CASSFMTEFPEAFF. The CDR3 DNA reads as TGTGCCAGCAGCTTCATGACAGAATTCCCTGAAGCTTTCTTT.

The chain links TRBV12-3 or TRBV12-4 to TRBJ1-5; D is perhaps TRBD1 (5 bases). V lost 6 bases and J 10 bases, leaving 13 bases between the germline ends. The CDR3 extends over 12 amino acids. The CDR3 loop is CASSWGPGPQHF. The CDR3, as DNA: TGTGCCAGCAGCTGGGGCCCAGGCCCCCAGCATTTT.

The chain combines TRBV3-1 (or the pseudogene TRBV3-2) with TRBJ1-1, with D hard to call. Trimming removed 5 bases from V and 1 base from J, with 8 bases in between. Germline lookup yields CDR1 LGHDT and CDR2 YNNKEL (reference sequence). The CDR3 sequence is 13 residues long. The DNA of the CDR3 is TGTGCCAGCAGCTGGAGAGAGAACACTGAAGCTTTCTTT. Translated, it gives CASSWRENTEAFF.

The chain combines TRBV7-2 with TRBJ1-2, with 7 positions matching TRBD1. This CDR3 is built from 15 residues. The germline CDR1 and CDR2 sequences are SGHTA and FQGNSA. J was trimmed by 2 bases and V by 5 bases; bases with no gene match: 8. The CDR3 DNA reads TGTGCCAGCAGCCCCCGACAGGGAATGAACTATGGCTACACCTTC. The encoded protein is CASSPRQGMNYGYTF.

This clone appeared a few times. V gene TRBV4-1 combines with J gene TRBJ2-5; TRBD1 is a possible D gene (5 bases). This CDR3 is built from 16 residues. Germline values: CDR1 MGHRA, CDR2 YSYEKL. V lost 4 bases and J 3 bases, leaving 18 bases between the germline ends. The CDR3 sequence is CASSPYTDTQEETQYF. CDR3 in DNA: TGCGCCAGCAGCCCATATACGGACACTCAAGAAGAGACCCAGTACTTC.

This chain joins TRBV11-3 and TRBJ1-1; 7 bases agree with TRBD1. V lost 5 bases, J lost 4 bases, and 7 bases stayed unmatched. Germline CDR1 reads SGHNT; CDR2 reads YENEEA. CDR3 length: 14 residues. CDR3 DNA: TGTGCCAGCAGCAAACGACAGGGTAGCACTGAAGCTTTCTTT. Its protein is CASSKRQGSTEAFF.

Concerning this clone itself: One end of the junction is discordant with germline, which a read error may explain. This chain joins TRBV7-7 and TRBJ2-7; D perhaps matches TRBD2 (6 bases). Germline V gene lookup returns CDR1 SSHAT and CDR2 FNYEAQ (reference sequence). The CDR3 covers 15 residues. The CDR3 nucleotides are TGTGCTAGCAGCCCATCGGTGGGGGGTGTCAACGAGCAGTACTTC. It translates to CASSPSVGGVNEQYF.

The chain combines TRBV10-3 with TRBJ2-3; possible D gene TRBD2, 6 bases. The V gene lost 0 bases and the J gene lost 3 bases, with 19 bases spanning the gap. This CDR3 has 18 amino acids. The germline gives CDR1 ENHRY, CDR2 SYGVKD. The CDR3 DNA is TGTGCCATCAGTGAGTCGATGATGGCGGCGGGAACTACAGATACGCAGTATTTT. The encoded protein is CAISESMMAAGTTDTQYF.

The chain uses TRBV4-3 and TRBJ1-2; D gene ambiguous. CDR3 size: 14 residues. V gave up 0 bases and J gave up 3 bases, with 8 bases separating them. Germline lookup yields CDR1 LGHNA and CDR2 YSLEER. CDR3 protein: CASSQDAQDYGYTF. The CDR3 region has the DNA TGCGCCAGCAGCCAAGATGCCCAGGACTATGGCTACACCTTC.

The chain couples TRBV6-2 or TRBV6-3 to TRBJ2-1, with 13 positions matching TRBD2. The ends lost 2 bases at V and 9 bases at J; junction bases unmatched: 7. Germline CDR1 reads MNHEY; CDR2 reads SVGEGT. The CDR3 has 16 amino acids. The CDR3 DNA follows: TGTGCCAGCAGTTACACTCCGGGACTAGCGGGGCTTGAGCAGTTCTTC. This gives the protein CASSYTPGLAGLEQFF.

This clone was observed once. The CDR3 DNA reads as TGTGCCAGCAGCTTAGGACAGGGCGGCTACGAGCAGTACTTC. Its protein is CASSLGQGGYEQYF. V is TRBV7-3 and J is TRBJ2-7; TRBD1 matches at 8 bases. In germline, CDR1 is SGHTA, CDR2 FQGTGA. The CDR3 loop spans 14 amino acids. After removal of 2 bases from V and 3 bases from J, the junction contained 3 bases not matched to a gene.

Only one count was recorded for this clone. In DNA form, the CDR3 reads TGTGCCAGCAGCTTGGGCCACAACACCAACGAGCAGTACTTC. Protein product: CASSLGHNTNEQYF. The V gene is TRBV7-3, the J gene TRBJ2-7; D is unresolved. Trimming removed 3 bases at V and 5 bases at J, with 14 bases between. The CDR3 has 14 residues. Germline lookup yields CDR1 SGHTA and CDR2 FQGTGA.

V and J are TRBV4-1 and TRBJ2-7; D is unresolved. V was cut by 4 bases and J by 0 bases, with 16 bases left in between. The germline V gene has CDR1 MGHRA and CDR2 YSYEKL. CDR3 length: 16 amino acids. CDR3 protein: CASSPAQTPSSYEQYF. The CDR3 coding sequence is TGCGCCAGCAGCCCAGCCCAGACACCAAGCTCCTACGAGCAGTACTTC.

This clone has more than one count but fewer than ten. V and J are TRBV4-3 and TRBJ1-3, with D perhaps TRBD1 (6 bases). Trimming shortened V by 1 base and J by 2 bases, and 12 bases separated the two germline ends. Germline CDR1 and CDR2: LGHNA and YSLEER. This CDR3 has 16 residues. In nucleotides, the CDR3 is TGCGCCAGCAGCCAAGGTCCAGGGGAACCTGGAAACACCATATATTTT. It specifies CASSQGPGEPGNTIYF.

In DNA, the CDR3 is TGTGCCAGCAGCGGGAGTTACGACGAGCAGTACTTC. It specifies CASSGSYDEQYF. V usage is TRBV5-6 and J usage is TRBJ2-7; a possible D gene is TRBD2 (5 bases). Per the germline V gene, CDR1 is SGHDT and CDR2 is YYEEEE. The length of the CDR3 is 12 residues. V lost 4 bases and J 5 bases, leaving 10 bases between the germline ends.

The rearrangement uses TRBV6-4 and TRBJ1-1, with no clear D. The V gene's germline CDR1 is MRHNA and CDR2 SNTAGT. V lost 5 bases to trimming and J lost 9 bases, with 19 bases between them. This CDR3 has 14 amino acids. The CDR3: CASSPQPGSSKAFF. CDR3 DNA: TGTGCCAGCAGTCCCCAGCCCGGGTCGAGCAAAGCTTTCTTT.

The CDR3: CATSRGNYEQYF. The CDR3 DNA sequence: TGTGCCACTTCCAGGGGGAACTACGAGCAGTACTTC. The chain couples TRBV6-5 to TRBJ2-7, with TRBD1 identical over 7 bases. There are 12 residues in the CDR3. The V gene end was trimmed by 10 bases and the J gene end by 3 bases; junction bases not matched to a gene: 6. Germline V CDR1 and CDR2: MNHEY, SVGAGI.

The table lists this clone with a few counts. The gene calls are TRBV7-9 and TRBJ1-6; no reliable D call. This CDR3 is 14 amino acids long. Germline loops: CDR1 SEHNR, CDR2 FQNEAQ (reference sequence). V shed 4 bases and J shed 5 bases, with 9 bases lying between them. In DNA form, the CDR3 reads TGTGCCAGCAGCTCCGGGAACCATAATTCACCCCTCCACTTT. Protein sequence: CASSSGNHNSPLHF. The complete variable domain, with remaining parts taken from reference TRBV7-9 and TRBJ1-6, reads DTGVSQNPRHKITKRGQNVTFRCDPISEHNRLYWYRQTLGQGPEFLTYFQNEAQLEKSRLLSDRFSAERPKGSFSTLEIQRTEQGDSAMYLCASSSGNHNSPLHFGNGTRLTVT.

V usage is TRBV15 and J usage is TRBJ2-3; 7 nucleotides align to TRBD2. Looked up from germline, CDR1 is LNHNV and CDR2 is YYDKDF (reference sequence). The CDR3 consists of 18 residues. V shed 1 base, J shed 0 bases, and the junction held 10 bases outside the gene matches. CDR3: CATSRGVGLAASTDTQYF. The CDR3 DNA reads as TGTGCCACCAGCAGAGGTGTTGGGCTAGCGGCTAGCACAGATACGCAGTATTTT.

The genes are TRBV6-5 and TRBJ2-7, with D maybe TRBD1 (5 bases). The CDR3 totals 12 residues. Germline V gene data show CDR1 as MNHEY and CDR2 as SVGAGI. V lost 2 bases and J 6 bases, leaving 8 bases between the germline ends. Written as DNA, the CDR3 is TGTGCCAGCAGTTACAGGGGTGCCGAGCAGTACTTC. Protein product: CASSYRGAEQYF.

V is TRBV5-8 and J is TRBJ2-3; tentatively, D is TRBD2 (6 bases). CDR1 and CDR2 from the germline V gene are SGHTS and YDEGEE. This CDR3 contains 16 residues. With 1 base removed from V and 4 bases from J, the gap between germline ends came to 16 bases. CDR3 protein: CASSLIGSMSADTQYF. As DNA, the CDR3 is TGTGCCAGCAGCTTGATCGGGAGCATGTCCGCAGATACGCAGTATTTT.

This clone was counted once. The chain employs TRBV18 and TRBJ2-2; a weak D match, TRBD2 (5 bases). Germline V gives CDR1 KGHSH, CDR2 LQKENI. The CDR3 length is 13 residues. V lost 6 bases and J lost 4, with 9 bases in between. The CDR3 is CASSQLATGELFF. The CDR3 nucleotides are TGTGCCAGCTCGCAGCTAGCCACCGGGGAGCTGTTTTTT.